Listed below are T cell receptor beta chains from one sample, sequenced in a study of shared clonotypes between healthy human individuals. TCRdb's table, derived via immunoSEQ multiplex PCR, lists solely in-frame clones and lacks some. The table records a few hundred thousand clones, around 97% of them present only once. The sample consisted of naive CD4+ T cells sorted from blood. These receptors all stem from a woman aged 30 to 39 in good health. Each CDR3 is given without its conserved first and last residue. Fields, in order: V gene, J gene, CDR3 protein.

TRBV11-3	TRBJ2-3	ASSLHGASTDTQY
TRBV7-9	TRBJ2-3	ASSLSGPSTDTQY
TRBV28	TRBJ1-1	ASRAPNTEAF
TRBV13	TRBJ1-5	ASSSQGNQPQH
TRBV2	TRBJ2-7	ASSETDYEQY
TRBV28	TRBJ2-4	ASSFLGSTGVKNIQY
TRBV4-1	TRBJ1-1	ASSRTGEWNTEAF
TRBV5-6	TRBJ2-3	ASSPRGPTDTQY
TRBV5-1	TRBJ1-1	ASSPTGGVTEAF
TRBV5-1	TRBJ2-7	ASSFGWGSVESYEQY
TRBV9	TRBJ2-5	ASSSRSGQETQY
TRBV30	TRBJ2-2	AWSPLQGNTGELF
TRBV5-5	TRBJ1-3	ASDGQVSSSGNTIY
TRBV29-1	TRBJ1-4	SVAMNSIGEKLF
TRBV28	TRBJ1-1	ASSFLGTGGSNTEAF